These T cell receptor beta chains were read from a single sample in a study of T cells after yellow fever vaccination. TCRdb itself ran the 5' RACE reads through MiXCR, one entry per CDR3 protein. Of 300,000 or so distinct CDR3 sequences in the sample, 6.8% were seen once. This specimen consisted of PBMCs, obtained 35 to 50 days after the first yellow fever vaccination. These receptors were obtained from a man between 18 and 29 years old who received the YFV17D yellow fever vaccine. The CDR3 runs from the conserved cysteine through the conserved F or W. Fields, in order: D gene, clone size, J gene, V gene, CDR3 DNA, CDR3 protein. A D gene is named only where the DNA matches it firmly. Clone size is stated in some rows and not others, as once, few, many or a class when expanded.

TRBD1	few	TRBJ1-2	TRBV3-1	TGTGCCAGCAGCGTGGGACAGGGGAAAGGCTACACCTTC	CASSVGQGKGYTF
TRBD2	NA	TRBJ2-1	TRBV29-1	TGCAGCGTTGAAAGCTTAGGCGGGGGTGGCAATGAGCAGTTCTTC	CSVESLGGGGNEQFF
TRBD1	few	TRBJ2-4	TRBV6-5	TGTGCCAGCATTAACAGGGGCGCCAAAAACATTCAGTACTTC	CASINRGAKNIQYF
TRBD2	many	TRBJ2-7	TRBV20-1	TGCAGTGCTGGGAGGCCGGGAGGCTCCTACGAGCAGTACTTC	CSAGRPGGSYEQYF
TRBD1	many	TRBJ2-5	TRBV24-1	TGTGCCACCAGTGCTGGAAAACAGGGGGCAGTGGAGACCCAGTACTTC	CATSAGKQGAVETQYF
TRBD1	few	TRBJ2-5	TRBV18	TGTGCCAGCTCACAGGGACAGGGGTTGGAGACCCAGTACTTC	CASSQGQGLETQYF
TRBD2	many	TRBJ2-5	TRBV2	TGTGCCAGCACCTTTTGGGGGGGACCTCAGACCCAGTACTTC	CASTFWGGPQTQYF
TRBD2	few	TRBJ2-2	TRBV7-2	TGTGCCAGCAGGCAGACTAGCGGGGGAACTACCGGGGAGCTGTTTTTT	CASRQTSGGTTGELFF
NA	many	TRBJ2-2	TRBV7-9	TGTGCCAGTGGTGGGGAGCTGTTTTTT	CASGGELFF
TRBD2	few	TRBJ2-1	TRBV4-2	TGTGCCAGCAGCCAAGGGGACGGGGGGTCCTACAATGAGCAGTTCTTC	CASSQGDGGSYNEQFF
NA	few	TRBJ1-5	TRBV27	TGTGCCAGCAGTTTATCGTGGAGTAGCAATCAGCCCCAGCATTTT	CASSLSWSSNQPQHF
NA	few	TRBJ1-1	TRBV12-3/TRBV12-4	TGTGCCAGCAGCTGGAGACGGGAGAGAGGCACTGAAGCTTTCTTT	CASSWRRERGTEAFF
NA	many	TRBJ2-7	TRBV6-6	TGTGCCAGCAGTTACGGTCAAACCTACGAGCAGTACTTC	CASSYGQTYEQYF
TRBD2	few	TRBJ2-3	TRBV6-4	TGTGCCAGCAGTGACGGGGGGGCGGGGGGATCATATACGCAGTATTTT	CASSDGGAGGSYTQYF
NA	many	TRBJ2-3	TRBV7-2	TGTGCCAGCAGCTTTGGGCTAGCGCAGTATTTT	CASSFGLAQYF
NA	many	TRBJ2-5	TRBV12-3/TRBV12-4	TGTGCCAGCAGGCAGGGACTTCGCCGGCAAGAGACCCAGTACTTC	CASRQGLRRQETQYF
NA	NA	TRBJ1-4	TRBV15	TGTGCCACCAGCAGAGTAGTAGGGCTAGGGGAAAAACTGTTTTTT	CATSRVVGLGEKLFF
NA	few	TRBJ2-7	TRBV5-8	TGTGCCAGCAGCCCCTCACGGCGCCACGAGCAGTACTTC	CASSPSRRHEQYF
NA	few	TRBJ2-3	TRBV9	TGTGCCAGCAGCGCCGAGGAGCTAGGGGCCAGGGATACGCAGTATTTT	CASSAEELGARDTQYF
NA	few	TRBJ1-1	TRBV18	TGTGCCAGCTCAGTGGACATTAACACTGAAGCTTTCTTT	CASSVDINTEAFF
NA	NA	TRBJ1-5	TRBV6-2/TRBV6-3	TGTGCCAGCAGTGACCAGGGGAGGGATCAGCCCCAGCATTTT	CASSDQGRDQPQHF
TRBD2	many	TRBJ2-1	TRBV10-3	TGTGCCATCAGCCCGGGGGGAGCGGGTGGGGATGAGCAGTTCTTC	CAISPGGAGGDEQFF
NA	NA	TRBJ2-3	TRBV5-1	TGCGCCAGCAGCTTGGGGGTAGCGGCAGATACGCAGTATTTT	CASSLGVAADTQYF
TRBD1	NA	TRBJ2-3	TRBV6-1	TGTGCCAGCAGTGGAGGGACAGGTTACACAGATACGCAGTATTTT	CASSGGTGYTDTQYF
TRBD1	many	TRBJ1-5	TRBV9	TGTGCCAGCAGCCGGGACAGGGGCAATCAGCCCCAGCATTTT	CASSRDRGNQPQHF
NA	NA	TRBJ1-5	TRBV4-2	TGTGCCAGCAGCCAAGATCGACAGTTATTATATAGCAATCAGCCCCAGCATTTT	CASSQDRQLLYSNQPQHF
NA	many	TRBJ1-5	TRBV5-5	TGTGCCAGCAGCTTGGAAGACATATATCAGCCCCAGCATTTT	CASSLEDIYQPQHF
NA	many	TRBJ2-7	TRBV10-3	TGTGCCATCAGTGAGTTATCCTACGAGCAGTACTTC	CAISELSYEQYF
NA	NA	TRBJ2-1	TRBV5-1	TGCGCCAGCGAGGACAACTACAATGAGCAGTTCTTC	CASEDNYNEQFF
TRBD2	NA	TRBJ2-1	TRBV20-1	TGCAGTGCCAGACGGGCTAGCGGGGGATACAATGAGCAGTTCTTC	CSARRASGGYNEQFF
TRBD2	NA	TRBJ2-1	TRBV5-4	TGTGCCAGCAGCCAACCTAGCGGGGGAGTCGATGAGCAGTTCTTC	CASSQPSGGVDEQFF
NA	many	TRBJ1-1	TRBV29-1	TGCAGCGTCACAAGGGGTGACACTGAAGCTTTCTTT	CSVTRGDTEAFF
NA	NA	TRBJ2-4	TRBV7-9	TGTGCCAGCAGCCCCAGGGCAGGGGAGTTAGCCAAAAACATTCAGTACTTC	CASSPRAGELAKNIQYF
NA	NA	TRBJ2-3	TRBV7-2	TGTGCCAGCAGCCCGCTGTTGGGGGACCCGTGGTATTTT	CASSPLLGDPWYF
TRBD1	few	TRBJ1-2	TRBV4-1	TGCGCCAGCAGCGCACCCGGGACAGGGGGAGATCGCGTAGGTGGCTACACCTTC	CASSAPGTGGDRVGGYTF
TRBD2	many	TRBJ2-1	TRBV20-1	TGCAGTGGTTCACTAGCGGGGGACTACAATGAGCAGTTCTTC	CSGSLAGDYNEQFF
TRBD2	many	TRBJ2-3	TRBV4-3	TGCGCCAGCAGCCCCGGGACTAGCGGGGGTTATACGCAGTATTTT	CASSPGTSGGYTQYF
NA	few	TRBJ2-2	TRBV30	TGTGCCTGGAGTGTAGACAGACCAGACACCGGGGAGCTGTTTTTT	CAWSVDRPDTGELFF
NA	NA	TRBJ2-1	TRBV27	TGTGCCAGCAGTTTACTAGACAGGAGGAATGAGCAGTTCTTC	CASSLLDRRNEQFF
TRBD2	few	TRBJ2-3	TRBV10-2	TGCGCCAGCAGTGTCGGCCTAGCGGGGCCCCTGCATACGCAGTATTTT	CASSVGLAGPLHTQYF
NA	NA	TRBJ1-1	TRBV19	TGTGCCAGTAGTATTGGGTTTACGGGAGCGAGGACTGAAGCTTTCTTT	CASSIGFTGARTEAFF
NA	many	TRBJ2-1	TRBV5-1	TGCGCCAGCAGCCCCGCCTTGGGGAATTTAGATGAGCAGTTCTTC	CASSPALGNLDEQFF
NA	NA	TRBJ2-7	TRBV4-1	TGCGCCAGCAGCCAAGGAATTCTCTGGGGGAGATCCTACGAGCAGTACTTC	CASSQGILWGRSYEQYF
NA	NA	TRBJ2-5	TRBV24-1	TGTGCCACCAGTGATTCTCAAGAGACCCAGTACTTC	CATSDSQETQYF
NA	many	TRBJ2-5	TRBV18	TGTGCCAGCTCACCCTCGGACAGACGACAAGAGACCCAGTACTTC	CASSPSDRRQETQYF
NA	many	TRBJ2-3	TRBV6-5	TGTGCCAGCAGCCCCCGCAGGGGAACGCAGTATTTT	CASSPRRGTQYF
NA	NA	TRBJ1-1	TRBV5-1	TGCGCCAGCAGCCTTGCCGGGCAGGGAGACACTGAAGCTTTCTTT	CASSLAGQGDTEAFF
NA	NA	TRBJ1-2	TRBV15	TGTGCCACCAGCCCGACGCTGTCTAAATCTGGCTACACCTTC	CATSPTLSKSGYTF
TRBD2	many	TRBJ2-1	TRBV7-2	TGTGCCAGCAAGCCCGGGGGGGCCTACAATGAGCAGTTCTTC	CASKPGGAYNEQFF
NA	few	TRBJ1-4	TRBV7-6	TGTGCCAGCAGCCAGATCCAGGGTGCTAATGAAAAACTGTTTTTT	CASSQIQGANEKLFF